The next 7 T cell receptor beta chains were all read from a single sample in a study of cytomegalovirus exposure and HLA in healthy donors. 60 Vbeta and 13 Jbeta primers were used in PCR. Repertoires were generated with immunoSEQ multiplex PCR, while TCRdb's copy carries only in-frame clones and drops some. The repertoire holds 110,000 to 150,000 clones, with 60% to 80% as singletons. Input material: PBMCs. These TCRs come from a female donor in good health and CMV-seronegative.

This clone was counted only a few times. V and J are TRBV6-1 and TRBJ2-5; D perhaps matches TRBD2 (7 bases). V was trimmed by 2 bases and J by 5 bases, leaving 15 bases between them. CDR3 length equals 15 residues. The germline gives CDR1 MNHNS, CDR2 SASEGT. CDR3 bases: TGTGCCAGCAGTGAAAGGGGGGGGGCCGGGGAGACCCAGTACTTC. Translated: CASSERGGAGETQYF.

The chain couples TRBV9 to TRBJ1-2; 7 positions match TRBD1. In germline, CDR1 is SGDLS, CDR2 YYNGEE. CDR3 length equals 13 residues. Losses at the gene ends were 2 bases for V and 8 bases for J; bases not matched to a gene: 6. CDR3 protein: CASSVRQGYGYTF. CDR3 DNA sequence: TGTGCCAGCAGCGTGAGACAGGGATACGGCTACACCTTC.

This CDR3 reads CASSLALQETQYF. CDR3 bases: TGCGCCAGCAGCTTGGCCTTACAAGAGACCCAGTACTTC. V usage is TRBV5-1 and J usage is TRBJ2-5; D is undetermined. The ends were cut back, 0 bases at V and 2 bases at J, with 5 bases in the middle. This CDR3 spans 13 amino acids. The V gene's germline CDR1 is SGHRS and CDR2 YFSETQ. Drawing the rest from reference TRBV5-1 and TRBJ2-5, the complete variable domain is KAGVTQTPRYLIKTRGQQVTLSCSPISGHRSVSWYQQTPGQGLQFLFEYFSETQRNKGNFPGRFSGRQFSNSRSEMNVSTLELGDSALYLCASSLALQETQYFGPGTRLLVL.

The chain recombines TRBV6-5 with TRBJ2-1, with TRBD2 matching over 7 bases. This CDR3 has 14 residues. V was clipped by 1 base and J by 4 bases; unmatched bases: 1. Germline CDR1 is MNHEY and CDR2 is SVGAGI. The DNA of the CDR3 is TGTGCCAGCAGTTACTTGGGGGGGTACAATGAGCAGTTCTTC. Translating gives CASSYLGGYNEQFF.

The chain is built from TRBV9 and TRBJ2-1; D gene uncertain. CDR1 and CDR2 from the germline V gene are SGDLS and YYNGEE. This CDR3 region has 15 residues. V was pared by 0 bases and J by 6 bases, with 13 bases between. In nucleotides, the CDR3 is TGTGCCAGCAGCGTAGCTACGACGCAGGCCAATGAGCAGTTCTTC. Translation: CASSVATTQANEQFF. The full variable domain, completed using reference TRBV9 and TRBJ2-1, is DSGVTQTPKHLITATGQRVTLRCSPRSGDLSVYWYQQSLDQGLQFLIQYYNGEERAKGNILERFSAQQFPDLHSELNLSSLELGDSALYFCASSVATTQANEQFFGPGTRLTVL.

The chain has TRBV6-1 and TRBJ1-6; no reliable D call. Trimming took off 1 base at V and 0 bases at J, with 7 bases between the two ends. Germline assignment: CDR1 MNHNS and CDR2 SASEGT. The CDR3 is 16 residues long. The CDR3: CASSEDVSSYNSPLHF. As DNA, the CDR3 is TGTGCCAGCAGTGAAGACGTTAGCTCCTATAATTCACCCCTCCACTTT.

The CDR3 nucleotides read TGTGCCAGCATGTACCTCGGCAGCGGTGAAAAACTGTTTTTT. Translating gives CASMYLGSGEKLFF. The rearrangement uses TRBV19 and TRBJ1-4; D unclear. The V end lost 9 bases, the J end lost 7 bases, and 18 bases lay between the germline ends. Germline assignment: CDR1 LNHDA and CDR2 SQIVND (reference sequence). The CDR3 sequence is 14 residues long.